The following is a T cell receptor (beta chain) sequence with its context. This entry comes from a study of shared clonotypes between healthy human individuals. Profiled with immunoSEQ multiplex PCR; TCRdb holds only in-frame clones, not every one. The sample yields nearly 1 million clones, around three quarters seen once. The TCR originated in a man aged 18 to 35 in good health. The sample taken for sequencing was memory CD4+ T cells sorted from blood. Subset meaning: CD45RA-negative fraction.

CDR3 DNA: TGTGCCAGCAGCTTGGTTGGCGACTCTTTCGGGTCCACCTTC. Protein: CASSLVGDSFGSTF. The chain recombines TRBV5-4 with TRBJ1-2; D gene uncertain. The CDR3 extends over 14 amino acids. CDR1 is SGHNT and CDR2 is YYREEE in the germline V gene (reference sequence). Between the trimmed V and J ends, which lost 0 bases and 13 bases, there was a span of 19 bases.